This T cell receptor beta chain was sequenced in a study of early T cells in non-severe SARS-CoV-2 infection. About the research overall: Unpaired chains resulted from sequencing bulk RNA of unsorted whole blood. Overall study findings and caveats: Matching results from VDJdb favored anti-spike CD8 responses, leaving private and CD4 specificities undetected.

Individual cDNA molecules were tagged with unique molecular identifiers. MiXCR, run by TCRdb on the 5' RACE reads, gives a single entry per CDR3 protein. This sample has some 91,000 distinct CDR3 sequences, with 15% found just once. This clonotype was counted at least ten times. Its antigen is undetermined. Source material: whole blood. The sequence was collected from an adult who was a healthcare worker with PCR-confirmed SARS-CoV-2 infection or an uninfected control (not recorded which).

CDR3 region: CASSLENYGYTF. For the CDR3, the DNA is TGTGCCAGCAGCTTAGAGAACTATGGCTACACCTTC. This sequence joins TRBV7-9 and TRBJ1-2; D not certain. The ends were cut back, 1 base at V and 2 bases at J, with 2 bases in the middle. Germline-derived CDR1 and CDR2 are SEHNR and FQNEAQ (reference sequence). This CDR3 contains 12 residues.